Given below is one T cell receptor beta chain in context. V dropped 0 bases and J dropped 0; count of bases not matched to a gene: 8. The germline V gene has CDR1 LGHNA and CDR2 YNFKEQ. The CDR3 is made up of 18 amino acids. The source of the sample is a study of blood T cell repertoires in COVID-19. Study overall: Donors in the United States, Italy and Spain gave samples during acute or convalescent COVID-19. Sources were T cells, B-cell-depleted T cells, or PBMCs; the material itself was cDNA or gDNA.

Followed longitudinally, the Seattle patients had been enrolled during active infection. Authors' processing steps: How many nucleated cells were present was estimated from reference gene primer amplification. Data came from immunoSEQ multiplex PCR; TCRdb stores just in-frame clones and leaves some out. V, J and clone size were drawn from that table, and D and trimming were deduced from the DNA. The data hold 250,000 to 300,000 clones, with approximately 91% observed a single time. The specimen sequenced was peripheral blood. The rearrangement joins TRBV4-2 to TRBJ1-2; 9 positions agree with TRBD1. This TCR derives from a woman aged 25 to 39 with COVID-19, enrolled during active disease. The CDR3 protein is CASSQDGTGRSPNYGYTF. DNA for the CDR3: TGTGCCAGCAGCCAAGATGGGACAGGGAGATCCCCTAACTATGGCTACACCTTC.